What follows are 9 T cell receptor beta chains derived from one specimen sequenced in a study of blood T cell repertoires in COVID-19. Sequenced by immunoSEQ multiplex PCR; TCRdb stores in-frame clones only, minus some. The table has roughly 200,000 clones, over 75% seen once; the top ten hold 11%. The sequenced sample was peripheral blood. The receptors derive from a human donor with active or convalescent COVID-19. The donor label of this sample is uncertain.

The gene calls are TRBV5-8 and TRBJ1-1, with D unresolved. Germline loops: CDR1 SGHTS, CDR2 YDEGEE. Trimming stripped 2 bases from V and 0 bases from J, with 8 bases between. The CDR3 extends over 14 amino acids. In nucleotides, the CDR3 is TGTGCCAGCAGCTTTAGACACCTGAACACTGAAGCTTTCTTT. Translated: CASSFRHLNTEAFF.

V usage is TRBV5-4 and J usage is TRBJ1-2; 7 bases are a match to TRBD1. Per germline, CDR1 SGHNT and CDR2 YYREEE (reference sequence). This CDR3 has 17 residues. The V segment lost 4 bases and the J segment 6 bases; nucleotides outside the gene matches: 18. This CDR3 reads CASSAPAGGRGVDGYTF. CDR3 in DNA: TGTGCCAGCAGCGCTCCGGCTGGGGGCAGGGGGGTCGATGGCTACACCTTC.

The chain employs TRBV11-1 and TRBJ1-2; tentatively, D is TRBD1 (6 bases). The CDR3 contains 14 residues. Trimming stripped 5 bases from V and 3 bases from J, with 13 bases between. Germline V gene lookup returns CDR1 SGHAT and CDR2 FQDESV (reference sequence). For the CDR3, the DNA is TGTGCCAGCAGCGCCGACAGGTTCGACTATGGCTACACCTTC. It specifies CASSADRFDYGYTF.

This clone was counted a single time. This chain's CDR3 is CASSYGGGRSNTEAFF. The CDR3 DNA is TGTGCCAGCAGTTACGGTGGGGGCCGATCGAACACTGAAGCTTTCTTT. The V and J genes are TRBV6-5 and TRBJ1-1; D possibly corresponds to TRBD1 (6 bases). CDR1 is MNHEY and CDR2 is SVGAGI in the germline V gene. The CDR3 has 16 amino acids. V gave up 2 bases and J gave up 1 base, with 14 bases separating them.

The chain has TRBV7-2 and TRBJ1-1; D uncertain. CDR1 is SGHTA and CDR2 is FQGNSA in the germline V gene. V lost 2 bases and J 0 bases, leaving 19 bases between the germline ends. This CDR3 is 18 amino acids long. The CDR3 sequence is CASSLNRAAELMNTEAFF. In nucleotides, the CDR3 is TGTGCCAGCAGCTTAAATCGAGCGGCGGAGCTTATGAACACTGAAGCTTTCTTT.

The rearrangement joins TRBV10-3 to TRBJ2-3, with a tentative D call TRBD2 (6 bases). The germline V gene has CDR1 ENHRY and CDR2 SYGVKD. With 6 bases removed from V and 2 bases from J, the gap between germline ends came to 15 bases. CDR3 length: 15 residues. Here the CDR3 reads CAIRVSGLTTDTQYF. The CDR3 bases are TGTGCCATCAGGGTTTCGGGACTGACCACAGATACGCAGTATTTT.

V gene TRBV24-1 combines with J gene TRBJ1-1; perhaps TRBD1 as D (6 bases). V gave up 4 bases and J gave up 8 bases, with 13 bases separating them. The CDR3 runs 13 residues. Per the germline V gene, CDR1 is KGHDR and CDR2 is SFDVKD. The CDR3 nucleotides read TGTGCCACCAGTGACACCCAGGACAGCGAAGCTTTCTTT. Amino acids: CATSDTQDSEAFF.

The chain combines TRBV18 with TRBJ2-2; no definite D call. CDR1 and CDR2 from the germline V gene are KGHSH and LQKENI. V was clipped by 0 bases and J by 5 bases, with 7 bases between them. The CDR3 is made up of 14 amino acids. The CDR3 bases are TGTGCCAGCTCACCACCGAGTCGAACCGGGGAGCTGTTTTTT. This translates into CASSPPSRTGELFF.

The chain carries TRBV30 and TRBJ2-7, with TRBD1 matching 7 bases. V shed 5 bases and J 2 bases; nucleotides not matched to a gene: 15. Germline V gives CDR1 GTSNPN, CDR2 SVGIG (reference sequence). There are 16 residues in the CDR3. The CDR3 loop is CAWASGRTGRAYEQYF. The CDR3 DNA follows: TGTGCCTGGGCCTCTGGTCGGACAGGAAGAGCCTACGAGCAGTACTTC. The full variable domain, in which reference TRBV30 and TRBJ2-7 provide the parts outside the CDR3, is SQTIHQWPATLVQPVGSPLSLECTVEGTSNPNLYWYRQAAGRGLQLLFYSVGIGQISSEVPQNLSASRPQDRQFILSSKKLLLSDSGFYLCAWASGRTGRAYEQYFGPGTRLTVT.